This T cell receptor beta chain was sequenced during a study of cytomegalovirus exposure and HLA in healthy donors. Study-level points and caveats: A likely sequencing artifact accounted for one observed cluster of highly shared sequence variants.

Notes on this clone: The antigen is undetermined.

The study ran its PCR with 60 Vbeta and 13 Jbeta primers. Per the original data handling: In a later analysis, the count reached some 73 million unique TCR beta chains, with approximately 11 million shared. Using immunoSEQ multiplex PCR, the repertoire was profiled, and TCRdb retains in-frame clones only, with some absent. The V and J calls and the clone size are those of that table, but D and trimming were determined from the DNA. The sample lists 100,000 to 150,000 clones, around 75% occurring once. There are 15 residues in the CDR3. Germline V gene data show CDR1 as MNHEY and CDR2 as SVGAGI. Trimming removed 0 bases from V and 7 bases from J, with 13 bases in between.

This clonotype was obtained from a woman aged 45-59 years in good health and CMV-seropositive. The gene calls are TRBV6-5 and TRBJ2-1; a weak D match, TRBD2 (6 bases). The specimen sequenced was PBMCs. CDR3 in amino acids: CASSYSQAGNNEQFF. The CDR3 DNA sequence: TGTGCCAGCAGTTACTCACAGGCGGGAAATAATGAGCAGTTCTTC.